The text below deals with one TCR beta chain. Antigen unknown. The sample originates from a study of T cell responses to AZD1222 COVID-19 vaccine. Study-level results: White British people made up most donors, females outnumbered males, and clonal diversity was possibly underestimated. At 160-218 and 743-854, vaccine-associated CD4 TCRs were dominant, and they spanned spike.

This table comes from immunoSEQ multiplex PCR, and its TCRdb copy is limited to in-frame clones, with some not included. Seen here are about 130,000 clones, 90% observed once, and the top ten hold around 4.5%. V was trimmed by 2 bases and J by 2 bases, leaving 10 bases between them. The CDR3 totals 15 residues. The germline V gene has CDR1 SGHTA and CDR2 FQGTGA. V usage is TRBV7-3 and J usage is TRBJ2-1, with D tentatively TRBD2 (6 bases). This TCR derives from an adult in good health. The input for sequencing was peripheral blood, taken on day 0 of MenACWY control vaccination. In nucleotides, the CDR3 is TGTGCCAGCAGCTTAGGTCGCGGGACCTACAATGAGCAGTTCTTC. Translated, it gives CASSLGRGTYNEQFF.